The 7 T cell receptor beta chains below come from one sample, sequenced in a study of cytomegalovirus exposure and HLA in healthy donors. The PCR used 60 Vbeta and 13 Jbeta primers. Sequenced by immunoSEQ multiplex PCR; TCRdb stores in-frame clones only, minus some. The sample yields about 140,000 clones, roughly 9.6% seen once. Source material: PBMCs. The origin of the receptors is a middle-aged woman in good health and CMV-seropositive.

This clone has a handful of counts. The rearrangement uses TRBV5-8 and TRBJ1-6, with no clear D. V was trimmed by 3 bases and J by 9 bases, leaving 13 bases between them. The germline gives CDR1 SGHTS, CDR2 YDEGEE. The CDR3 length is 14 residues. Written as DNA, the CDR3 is TGTGCCAGCAGCTACTCATTGGGCTTTTCACCCCTCCACTTT. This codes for CASSYSLGFSPLHF.

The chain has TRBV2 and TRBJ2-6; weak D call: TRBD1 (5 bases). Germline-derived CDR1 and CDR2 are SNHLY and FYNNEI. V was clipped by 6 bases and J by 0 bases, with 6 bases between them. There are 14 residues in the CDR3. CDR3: CASSRDSGANVLTF. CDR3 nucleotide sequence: TGTGCCAGCAGCAGGGACTCTGGGGCCAACGTCCTGACTTTC.

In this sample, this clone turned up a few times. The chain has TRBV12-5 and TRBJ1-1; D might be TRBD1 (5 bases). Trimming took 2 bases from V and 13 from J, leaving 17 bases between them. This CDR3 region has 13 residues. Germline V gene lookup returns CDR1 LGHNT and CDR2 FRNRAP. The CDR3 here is CASGLNGREGYFF. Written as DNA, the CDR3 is TGTGCTAGTGGTTTGAACGGCAGGGAGGGTTATTTCTTT.

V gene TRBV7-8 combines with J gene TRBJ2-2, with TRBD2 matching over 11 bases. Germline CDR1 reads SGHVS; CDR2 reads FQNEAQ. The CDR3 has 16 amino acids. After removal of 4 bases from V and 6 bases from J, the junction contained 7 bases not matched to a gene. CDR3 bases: TGTGCCAGCAGCTCTCATAGCGGGGGGGGCGCCGGGGAGCTGTTTTTT. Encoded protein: CASSSHSGGGAGELFF.

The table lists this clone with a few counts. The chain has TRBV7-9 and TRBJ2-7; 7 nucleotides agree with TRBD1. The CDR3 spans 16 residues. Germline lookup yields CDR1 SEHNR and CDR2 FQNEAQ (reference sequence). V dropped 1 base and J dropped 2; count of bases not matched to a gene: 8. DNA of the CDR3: TGTGCCAGCAGCTTAGGGGGGACAGTGGATGCCTACGAGCAGTACTTC. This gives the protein CASSLGGTVDAYEQYF.

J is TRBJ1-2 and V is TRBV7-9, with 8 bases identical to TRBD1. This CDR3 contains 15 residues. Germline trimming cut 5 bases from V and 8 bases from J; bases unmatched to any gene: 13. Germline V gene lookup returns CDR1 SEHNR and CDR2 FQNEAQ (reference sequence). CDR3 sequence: CASSVALQGVGGYTF. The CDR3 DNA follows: TGTGCCAGCAGCGTTGCCCTACAGGGGGTTGGAGGCTACACCTTC.

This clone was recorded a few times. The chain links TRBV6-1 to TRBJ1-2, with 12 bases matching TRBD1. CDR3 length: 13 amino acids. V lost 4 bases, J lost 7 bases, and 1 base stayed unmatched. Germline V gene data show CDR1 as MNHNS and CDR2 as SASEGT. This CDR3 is CASSAGQGAGYTF. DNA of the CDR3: TGTGCCAGCAGTGCGGGACAGGGGGCTGGCTACACCTTC.